This T cell receptor (beta chain) was observed in a study of cytomegalovirus exposure and HLA in healthy donors. Study-wide findings and caveats: Sequencing probably produced one cluster of sequence variants that were highly shared. In a later analysis, specific HLA alleles were associated with some 16,000 TCR beta sequences at a 0.05 false discovery rate. Later genetic work tied a missense DCLRE1C variant to beta-chain V and J trimming. Productive status was seen about 87% or about 30% of the time for most TCR beta V segments in an earlier analysis.

This clone has just one count. What it binds is not known. It was with 60 Vbeta and 13 Jbeta primers that the PCR ran. This table comes from immunoSEQ multiplex PCR, and its TCRdb copy is limited to in-frame clones, with some not included. The table has 90,000 to 150,000 clones, under 85% seen once. This TCR was sampled from a human donor in good health. Sequenced: PBMCs.

The CDR3 protein is CAWSTGMNTEAFF. The DNA for the CDR3 is TGTGCCTGGAGTACAGGCATGAACACTGAAGCTTTCTTT. The chain couples TRBV30 to TRBJ1-1; tentative D call: TRBD1 (5 bases). This CDR3 has 13 residues. The germline V and J ends were trimmed by 2 bases and 0 bases, with 7 bases remaining between them. CDR1 and CDR2 (germline): GTSNPN, SVGIG (reference sequence).